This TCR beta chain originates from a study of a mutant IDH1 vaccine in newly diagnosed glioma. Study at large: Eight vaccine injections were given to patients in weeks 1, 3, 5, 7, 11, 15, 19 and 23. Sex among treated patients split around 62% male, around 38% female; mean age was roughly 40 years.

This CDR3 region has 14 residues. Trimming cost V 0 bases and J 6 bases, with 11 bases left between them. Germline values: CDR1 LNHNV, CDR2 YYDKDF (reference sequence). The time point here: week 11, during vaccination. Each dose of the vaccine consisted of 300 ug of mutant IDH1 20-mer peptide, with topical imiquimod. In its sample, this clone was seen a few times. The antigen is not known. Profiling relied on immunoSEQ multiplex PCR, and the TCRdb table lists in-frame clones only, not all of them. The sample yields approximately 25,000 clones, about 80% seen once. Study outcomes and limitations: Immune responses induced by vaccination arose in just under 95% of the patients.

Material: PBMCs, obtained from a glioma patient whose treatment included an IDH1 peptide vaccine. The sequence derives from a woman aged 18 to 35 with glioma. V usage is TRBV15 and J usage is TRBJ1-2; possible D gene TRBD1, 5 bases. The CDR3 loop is CATSRDLPGNGYTF. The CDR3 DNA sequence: TGTGCCACCAGCAGAGACTTACCAGGGAATGGCTACACCTTC.